This T cell receptor (beta chain) was profiled in a study of response to subunit inactivated influenza vaccine. V was cut by 2 bases and J by 0 bases, with 14 bases left in between. CDR1 and CDR2 from the germline V gene are SGHRS and YFSETQ. This CDR3 has 16 residues. MiXCR, run by TCRdb on the RT-PCR reads, gives a single entry per CDR3 protein. The sample has hundreds of thousands of distinct CDR3 sequences; roughly 14% are singletons. This chain links TRBV5-1 with TRBJ1-2, with D possibly TRBD1 on 6 matching bases. This sequence was found in a man aged 50 to 60 who received an inactivated influenza vaccine. Sequenced material: PBMCs from blood, taken 11 to 12 days after vaccination. As DNA, the CDR3 is TGCGCCAGCAGCTTCGACAGGAACAGCGCTAACTATGGCTACACCTTC. This sequence encodes CASSFDRNSANYGYTF. The whole variable domain, remainder taken from reference TRBV5-1 and TRBJ1-2, is KAGVTQTPRYLIKTRGQQVTLSCSPISGHRSVSWYQQTPGQGLQFLFEYFSETQRNKGNFPGRFSGRQFSNSRSEMNVSTLELGDSALYLCASSFDRNSANYGYTFGSGTRLTVV.